The rows below give T cell receptor beta chains drawn from one sample of a study of blood T cell repertoires in COVID-19. Sequenced by immunoSEQ multiplex PCR; TCRdb stores in-frame clones only, minus some. The sample has under 15,000 clones, 85% seen once. Sequenced material: peripheral blood. These receptors originate from a human donor in a cohort sampled during active COVID-19. The CDR3 runs from the conserved cysteine through the conserved F or W. The D gene is left open where the match is weak. The size entry is marked missing in some rows and otherwise reads once, few, many or a size class.

d_call	clone_size	j_call	v_call	cdr3_aa	cdr3_nt
TRBD1	.	TRBJ2-7	TRBV27	CASSLWGPGQGSYEQYF	TGTGCCAGCAGTTTGTGGGGCCCAGGACAGGGTTCCTACGAGCAGTACTTC
.	.	TRBJ2-2	TRBV5-5	CASILVGGSLTGELFF	TGTGCCAGCATCTTAGTAGGCGGTTCCCTCACCGGGGAGCTGTTTTTT
.	large	TRBJ2-1	TRBV4-1	CASSQAVYNEQFF	TGCGCCAGCAGCCAAGCGGTCTACAATGAGCAGTTCTTC
.	.	TRBJ2-3	TRBV4-2	CASSQRTELLDTQYF	TGTGCCAGCAGCCAACGGACAGAACTTTTAGATACGCAGTATTTT
.	.	TRBJ1-1	TRBV19	CASSMEQGNAFF	TGTGCCAGTAGTATGGAACAGGGTAACGCTTTCTTT
TRBD2	.	TRBJ2-5	TRBV7-8	CASSLGYRGLAYETQYF	TGTGCCAGCAGCTTAGGATATCGAGGACTAGCGTATGAGACCCAGTACTTC
TRBD2	.	TRBJ2-1	TRBV7-3	CASSLGASGANEQFF	TGTGCCAGCAGCTTAGGGGCTAGCGGGGCCAATGAGCAGTTCTTC
TRBD2	.	TRBJ2-2	TRBV10-2	CASTGGLGGELFF	TGCGCCAGCACGGGAGGATTGGGCGGGGAGCTGTTTTTT
TRBD2	once	TRBJ2-4	TRBV3-1/TRBV3-2	CASSRGELAGGIQYF	TGTGCCAGCAGCCGTGGAGAGCTAGCGGGAGGGATACAGTACTTC
TRBD1	.	TRBJ1-1	TRBV12-3/TRBV12-4	CASSLYRGTEAFF	TGTGCCAGCAGTCTATACAGGGGTACTGAAGCTTTCTTT
TRBD2	.	TRBJ2-1	TRBV29-1	CSVDPAGRGEQFF	TGCAGCGTTGATCCAGCGGGACGGGGTGAGCAGTTCTTC
.	once	TRBJ1-2	TRBV5-4	CASSLALSGYGYTF	TGTGCCAGCAGCTTGGCGCTAAGCGGCTATGGCTACACCTTC
TRBD1	.	TRBJ2-5	TRBV5-8	CASSLVLGQGGETQYF	TGTGCCAGCAGCTTGGTCTTGGGACAGGGAGGTGAGACCCAGTACTTC
TRBD1	.	TRBJ1-5	TRBV30	CAWTGQGLGQPQHF	TGTGCCTGGACAGGACAGGGTCTGGGTCAGCCCCAGCATTTT
TRBD2	.	TRBJ2-5	TRBV7-9	CASSTEVAGGLKTQYF	TGTGCCAGCAGCACCGAGGTAGCGGGGGGGCTTAAGACCCAGTACTTC
TRBD2	.	TRBJ2-1	TRBV10-3	CAITGLAGNEQFF	TGTGCCATCACGGGTCTAGCGGGAAATGAGCAGTTCTTC
TRBD2	.	TRBJ2-1	TRBV19	CASTPGTIGYNEQFF	TGTGCCAGTACCCCCGGGACTATCGGCTACAATGAGCAGTTCTTC
.	once	TRBJ2-1	TRBV25-1	CASSTPDRAYNEQFF	TGTGCCAGCAGTACACCCGACAGAGCTTACAATGAGCAGTTCTTC
TRBD2	.	TRBJ2-5	TRBV5-1	CASSLAGVAGGQETQYF	TGCGCCAGCAGCTTGGCCGGGGTAGCGGGAGGGCAAGAGACCCAGTACTTC
.	.	TRBJ2-7	TRBV28	CASSRQFYEQYF	TGTGCCAGCAGCAGACAGTTCTACGAGCAGTACTTC
TRBD1	.	TRBJ1-1	TRBV11-3	CASSSGVQGAKNTEAFF	TGTGCCAGCAGCTCGGGAGTACAGGGGGCCAAAAACACTGAAGCCTTCTTT
.	.	TRBJ2-7	TRBV25-1	CASSPPGQVYEQYF	TGTGCCAGCTCACCACCGGGACAAGTCTACGAGCAGTACTTC
TRBD1	.	TRBJ1-2	TRBV28	CASRGTGVGYGYTF	TGTGCCAGCAGAGGGACAGGGGTTGGTTATGGCTACACCTTC
TRBD2	.	TRBJ2-3	TRBV5-1	CASSLGRGGTDTQYF	TGCGCCAGCAGCTTGGGACGGGGGGGCACAGATACGCAGTATTTT
TRBD2	once	TRBJ2-1	TRBV9	CASSAGLAGVNEQFF	TGTGCCAGCAGCGCGGGACTAGCGGGAGTCAATGAGCAGTTCTTC
.	.	TRBJ1-2	TRBV5-8	CASSLGPLINYGYTF	TGTGCCAGCAGCTTGGGGCCTTTAATAAACTATGGCTACACCTTC
.	.	TRBJ2-7	TRBV5-1	CASSPGGAGKSYEQYF	TGCGCCAGCAGCCCTGGGGGGGCAGGGAAGTCCTACGAGCAGTACTTC
TRBD1	.	TRBJ1-2	TRBV19	CASSITGTGHRRGGYTF	TGTGCCAGTAGTATCACCGGGACAGGGCACCGGAGGGGAGGCTACACCTTC
TRBD1	.	TRBJ2-2	TRBV2	CASSRQGVFNTGELFF	TGTGCCAGCAGCCGACAGGGGGTTTTCAACACCGGGGAGCTGTTTTTT
TRBD1	.	TRBJ2-7	TRBV5-4	CASSRGQGRGEQYF	TGTGCCAGCAGTAGGGGACAGGGACGAGGCGAGCAGTACTTC
TRBD2	.	TRBJ2-5	TRBV7-2	CASSLVGAGGETQYF	TGTGCCAGCAGCTTAGTGGGAGCGGGGGGAGAGACCCAGTACTTC
TRBD2	.	TRBJ2-7	TRBV9	CASSSGASGHYEQYF	TGTGCCAGCAGTTCAGGAGCTAGCGGACACTACGAGCAGTACTTC
.	.	TRBJ1-1	TRBV2	CASSEIVFEAFF	TGTGCCAGCAGTGAAATTGTATTTGAAGCTTTCTTT
TRBD1	few	TRBJ1-5	TRBV4-2	CASSQVGQDNQPQHF	TGTGCCAGCAGCCAAGTAGGACAGGACAATCAGCCCCAGCATTTT
.	.	TRBJ1-1	TRBV9	CASSPTRGGQGTEAFF	TGTGCCAGCAGCCCGACTCGGGGAGGCCAGGGCACTGAAGCTTTCTTT
.	.	TRBJ2-2	TRBV2	CASSEHHSGELFF	TGTGCCAGCAGTGAACACCATAGCGGGGAGCTGTTTTTT
TRBD1	few	TRBJ2-6	TRBV19	CASRQGAVAGANVLTF	TGTGCCAGCCGACAGGGGGCCGTAGCTGGGGCCAACGTCCTGACTTTC
TRBD2	.	TRBJ2-2	TRBV3-1/TRBV3-2	CASSQVGLAGVDTGELFF	TGTGCCAGCAGCCAAGTCGGGCTAGCGGGGGTCGACACCGGGGAGCTGTTTTTT
.	few	TRBJ1-2	TRBV15	CATSRSLGRAHYGYTF	TGTGCCACCAGCAGAAGCTTAGGCAGGGCCCACTATGGCTACACCTTC
.	.	TRBJ1-5	TRBV6-1	CASSEVQDSQPQHF	TGTGCCAGCAGTGAAGTACAGGACAGCCAGCCCCAGCATTTT
.	.	TRBJ2-3	TRBV7-9	CASSWDTSTDTQYF	TGTGCCAGCAGCTGGGACACGAGCACAGATACGCAGTATTTT
.	.	TRBJ2-1	TRBV5-1	CASKPLGGTSYNEQFF	TGCGCCAGCAAACCCCTCGGCGGGACGTCCTACAATGAGCAGTTCTTC